These T cell receptor beta chains were read from a single sample in a study of CD8 T cells in ankylosing spondylitis. Via MiXCR, TCRdb re-called the 5' RACE reads, giving one row per CDR3 protein. This table has 200,000 or so distinct CDR3 sequences, about 26% appearing once. Sequenced: blood, either unsorted or a sorted T cell fraction (not recorded which). The receptors were gathered from a male donor with ankylosing spondylitis or in good health (not recorded which). Each CDR3 is given without its conserved first and last residue. Each record gives: D gene, V gene, CDR3 protein. A D gene is named only where the DNA matches it firmly.

>-|TRBV10-3
AISESKGQNTGELF
>-|TRBV11-2
ASSLNVQGSLGIQPQH
>-|TRBV5-1
ASSSDHNQETQY
>-|TRBV5-1
ASGPNKADTQY
>TRBD1|TRBV5-6
ASSLDRGHRNEQF
>TRBD2|TRBV6-5
ASISSGSVLDTQY
>-|TRBV7-2
ASSRGLRGVETQY
>-|TRBV5-1
ASSPPGRTGNSPLH
>-|TRBV12-3/TRBV12-4
ASSRTLGNEKLF
>TRBD2|TRBV4-2
ASSQELAGAQETQY
>-|TRBV12-3/TRBV12-4
ASSLGQSWYEQY
>-|TRBV7-2
ASSLIADLSYNEQF
>TRBD2|TRBV28
ASSQGLAGEQF
>-|TRBV10-3
AISKGGTDTQY
>-|TRBV12-3/TRBV12-4
ASMGLGLYNEQF
>TRBD1|TRBV20-1
SATGGSSGANVLT
>-|TRBV4-3
ASSQDYRNYEQY
>-|TRBV27
ASSLGPGRNTIY
>TRBD2|TRBV7-6
ASSLGGSVSYEQY
>-|TRBV20-1
SARDPPDHLLFGETQY
>-|TRBV10-3
AIAGGPYEQY
>TRBD1|TRBV20-1
SAGTGAGNQPQH
>-|TRBV5-1
ASSSPRERDTGELF
>TRBD2|TRBV20-1
SADSGRALVSTDTQY
>TRBD1|TRBV20-1
SASPTGNEQY
>TRBD2|TRBV11-1
ASSSGDGAGNEQF
>TRBD2|TRBV20-1
SATGGRRVYNEQF
>-|TRBV12-3/TRBV12-4
ASSFHTPQTGQF
>TRBD1|TRBV29-1
SVGGDIGQGGRELF
>TRBD1|TRBV20-1
SEPGQGGEQF
>-|TRBV2
ASSVVRNTEAF
>-|TRBV29-1
SVGRGSYEQY
>-|TRBV20-1
SARDPGLNEKLF
>-|TRBV29-1
SVGSMAGSADTQY
>TRBD2|TRBV20-1
SARAGGSSFGDEQF
>TRBD2|TRBV4-3
ASSQDLASGRLLF